The T cell receptor (beta chain) under discussion was sequenced for a study of CXCR3-negative and CXCR3-positive naive CD8 T cells. Study-wide points: Relative to memory CD8+ cells, whose diversity was much lower, both naive subsets had comparably high diversity. More hydrophobic TRB CDR3s occurred in CXCR3-positive than in CXCR3-negative naive cells.

Among CD8+ T cells, naive ones were CD45RO-CCR7+CD27+CD95-. Note on this clonotype: The antigen remains undetermined.

UMI-labeled 5' RACE yielded the TRB cDNA libraries. From its re-call of the 5' RACE reads, TCRdb lists each CDR3 protein once, without DNA. The sample spans 150,000 or so distinct CDR3 sequences; the ten largest clones claim 0.45% to 0.55%. The germline V gene encodes CDR1 ENHRY and CDR2 SYGVKD. This CDR3 is built from 13 residues. Sequencing was carried out using naive CXCR3+ CD8+ T cells from blood. The subset is: CD45RO-CCR7+CD27+CD95- naive CD8+ T cells expressing CXCR3 (TNR3+). The V call is TRBV10-3, the J call TRBJ2-7. The clonotype was recovered from a human donor in good health. Some clones in this sample may be carry-over from other donors' samples. CDR3 residues: CAISDHSSYEQYF.